A single sample gave rise to the 18 T cell receptor beta chains below, sequenced in a study of blood T cell repertoires in COVID-19. Only in-frame clones appear in the TCRdb table, and some are missing; sequencing was by immunoSEQ multiplex PCR. The sample holds approximately 50,000 clones, about nine tenths seen once. The sequenced material came from peripheral blood. Receptor source: a man between 35 and 55 years old with acute or convalescent COVID-19.

This clone came up a few times. The chain recombines TRBV3-1 (or the pseudogene TRBV3-2) with TRBJ2-5; the match to TRBD1 covers 8 bases. Germline V gene sequence: CDR1 LGHDT, CDR2 YNNKEL (reference sequence). CDR3 size: 13 residues. V lost 5 bases and J lost 4; bases outside the gene matches: 3. CDR3 sequence: CASSTRGRETQYF. DNA of the CDR3: TGTGCCAGCAGCACCAGGGGGCGAGAGACCCAGTACTTC.

The chain combines TRBV6-5 with TRBJ2-5, with 13 bases fitting TRBD2. Germline V gene lookup returns CDR1 MNHEY and CDR2 SVGAGI. J lost 6 bases, V lost 0 bases, and 4 bases had no gene match. The CDR3 has 16 residues. The CDR3 sequence is CASSYSTSGRKKTQYF. The CDR3 coding sequence is TGTGCCAGCAGTTACTCGACTAGCGGGAGGAAAAAGACCCAGTACTTC.

The chain recombines TRBV7-2 with TRBJ2-1, with 7 bases identical to TRBD2. Trimming took 6 bases from V and 6 from J; bases not matched to a gene: 14. CDR3 length: 16 residues. Per the germline V gene, CDR1 is SGHTA and CDR2 is FQGNSA. Here the CDR3 reads CASRSTARAGLNEQFF. CDR3 coding DNA: TGTGCCAGCAGATCCACAGCCCGAGCGGGACTCAATGAGCAGTTCTTC.

In DNA, the CDR3 is TGTGCCGTACTCGGGGGGCCGAGTGAGCAGTTCTTC. Its translation: CAVLGGPSEQFF. This sequence joins TRBV6-5 and TRBJ2-1, with D maybe TRBD2 (7 bases). Deletions cut 11 bases from V and 9 bases from J, with 17 bases between. The length of the CDR3 is 12 residues. Germline V gene lookup returns CDR1 MNHEY and CDR2 SVGAGI.

The chain is built from TRBV19 and TRBJ1-2, with D perhaps matching TRBD1 (6 bases). CDR1 is LNHDA and CDR2 is SQIVND in the germline V gene (reference sequence). V lost 6 bases and J lost 6, with 14 bases in between. This CDR3 is built from 13 residues. The CDR3 DNA sequence: TGTGCCAGTAGACCCAGGGGAAGCGATGGCTACACCTTC. This gives the protein CASRPRGSDGYTF.

The chain recombines TRBV24-1 with TRBJ1-5, with D uncertain. The CDR3 spans 14 residues. Germline assignment: CDR1 KGHDR and CDR2 SFDVKD. Trimming pared 6 bases from V and 0 bases from J, leaving 8 bases between. The CDR3 spells CATSQGGSNQPQHF. CDR3 in DNA: TGTGCCACCAGTCAAGGAGGTAGCAATCAGCCCCAGCATTTT.

The chain couples TRBV30 to TRBJ1-3, with D possibly TRBD1 on 5 matching bases. Germline CDR1 is GTSNPN and CDR2 is SVGIG (reference sequence). V lost 4 bases, J lost 0 bases, and 10 bases lay in between. This CDR3 is built from 14 residues. The CDR3 protein is CAWNLGVSGNTIYF. The CDR3 region has the DNA TGTGCCTGGAATCTAGGGGTCTCTGGAAACACCATATATTTT.

The rearrangement joins TRBV5-5 to TRBJ1-5, with D perhaps TRBD1 (5 bases). Trimming removed 7 bases at V and 6 bases at J, with 20 bases between. CDR3 size: 15 residues. Germline V gene lookup returns CDR1 SGHKS and CDR2 YYEKEE (reference sequence). DNA of the CDR3: TGTGCCAGCTCCAGGGAGGGGACGACCGGTCAGCCCCAGCATTTT. As protein: CASSREGTTGQPQHF.

The chain carries TRBV6-5 and TRBJ1-1; D ambiguous. With 1 base removed from V and 3 bases from J, the gap between germline ends came to 9 bases. The CDR3 sequence is 14 residues long. The V gene's germline CDR1 is MNHEY and CDR2 SVGAGI. The CDR3: CASSYWAEDTEAFF. In DNA form, the CDR3 reads TGTGCCAGCAGTTACTGGGCGGAGGACACTGAAGCTTTCTTT.

The genes are TRBV10-3 and TRBJ1-2; the D is unclear. CDR1 ENHRY and CDR2 SYGVKD come from the germline V gene. The CDR3 is made up of 14 amino acids. V was cut by 0 bases and J by 7 bases, with 12 bases left in between. CDR3 coding DNA: TGTGCCATCAGTGAGTCTGAAGACTCTGGTGGCTACACCTTC. Translation: CAISESEDSGGYTF.

V usage is TRBV7-2 and J usage is TRBJ1-4, with D possibly being TRBD1 (5 bases). Trimming removed 5 bases from V and 10 bases from J, with 17 bases in between. Germline V gives CDR1 SGHTA, CDR2 FQGNSA. CDR3 length: 14 amino acids. CDR3 nucleotides: TGTGCCAGCAGCCCAGGCGGGGCGTTGGGAAAACTGTTTTTT. Encoded protein: CASSPGGALGKLFF.

This clone appeared once. The rearrangement uses TRBV3-1 (or the pseudogene TRBV3-2) and TRBJ1-2; possibly TRBD1 for D (6 bases). The CDR3 loop spans 11 amino acids. Germline V gene data show CDR1 as LGHDT and CDR2 as YNNKEL (reference sequence). Between the trimmed V and J ends, which lost 4 bases and 12 bases, there was a span of 12 bases. The CDR3 here is CASSRGQGNTF. The CDR3 DNA reads as TGTGCCAGCAGCCGGGGGCAGGGAAACACCTTC.

The chain joins TRBV6-5 to TRBJ1-4; D not certain. CDR3 length: 14 amino acids. V lost 8 bases and J 0 bases, leaving 10 bases between the germline ends. The V gene's germline CDR1 is MNHEY and CDR2 SVGAGI. The CDR3 here is CASLSGTTNEKLFF. CDR3 DNA: TGTGCCAGCCTTTCGGGGACAACTAATGAAAAACTGTTTTTT.

This clone was detected only once. V is TRBV5-1 and J is TRBJ2-2; D is possibly TRBD1 (5 bases). V lost 0 bases, J lost 7 bases, and 13 bases lay in between. Germline loops: CDR1 SGHRS, CDR2 YFSETQ. The CDR3 has 15 residues. The CDR3 DNA is TGCGCCAGCAGCTTGGTGCAGGGAAGTGGCGGGGAGCTGTTTTTT. Translating gives CASSLVQGSGGELFF.

The chain joins TRBV11-2 to TRBJ2-2; maybe TRBD2 (6 bases). This CDR3 is built from 16 residues. CDR1 is SGHAT, CDR2 FQNNGV, per germline. The germline V and J ends were trimmed by 0 bases and 4 bases, with 12 bases remaining between them. CDR3: CASSLDPGVSTGELFF. CDR3 coding DNA: TGTGCCAGCAGCTTAGATCCGGGGGTCTCCACCGGGGAGCTGTTTTTT. Together with reference TRBV11-2 and TRBJ2-2, the CDR3 gives the full variable domain: EAGVAQSPRYKIIEKRQSVAFWCNPISGHATLYWYQQILGQGPKLLIQFQNNGVVDDSQLPKDRFSAERLKGVDSTLKIQPAKLEDSAVYLCASSLDPGVSTGELFFGEGSRLTVL.

The rearrangement uses TRBV3-1 (or the pseudogene TRBV3-2) and TRBJ2-1, with 7 positions matching TRBD2. The J segment lost 8 bases and the V segment lost 1 base, leaving 11 bases of the junction unmatched. The CDR3 contains 16 residues. CDR1 LGHDT and CDR2 YNNKEL come from the germline V gene (reference sequence). This chain's CDR3 is CASSQVGTTRRDEQFF. Written as DNA, the CDR3 is TGTGCCAGCAGCCAAGTCGGGACTACCCGACGGGATGAGCAGTTCTTC.

This clone was picked up a small number of times. The chain employs TRBV9 and TRBJ2-1; 8 nucleotides match TRBD2. Germline-derived CDR1 and CDR2 are SGDLS and YYNGEE. Trimming removed 4 bases from V and 5 bases from J; junction bases left unmatched: 11. This CDR3 has 16 amino acids. Here the CDR3 DNA reads TGTGCCAGCAGCCCGAGCGGGAGCCAATACAACAATGAGCAGTTCTTC. Translation gives CASSPSGSQYNNEQFF.

J is TRBJ1-6 and V is TRBV19, with 7 bases fitting TRBD1. The CDR3 runs 14 residues. CDR1 is LNHDA and CDR2 is SQIVND in the germline V gene (reference sequence). The J segment lost 7 bases and the V segment lost 5 bases, leaving 5 bases of the junction unmatched. CDR3: CASSPLTGNSPLHF. The CDR3 DNA reads as TGTGCCAGTAGTCCGTTGACAGGGAATTCACCCCTCCACTTT.